This record looks at one T cell receptor beta chain sequence and its context. Its antigen target is currently unknown. Base qualities are missing; no much larger clone stands one base away. TCR beta chain CDR3 regions were immunosequenced with the ImmunoSEQ Assay (Adaptive Biotechnologies). The authors' analysis ran thus. TCRB rearrangements, read counts, read proportions and gene usage were exported through the ImmunoSEQ Analyzer platform. T-cell clonality was calculated on productive rearrangements as 1 minus Pielou's evenness. In the clonal space homeostasis analysis, clonotypes were grouped as rare, small, medium, large or hyperexpanded (0.01 to 1 of the repertoire). TCR productive clonality was compared across immune clusters C1, C2 and C3 using the Wilcoxon rank sum test. The immuneACCESS repertoire file appears here via TCRdb, limited to in-frame rearrangements. These files lack a portion of the clones; in checked studies, under half of the deficit traces to unresolved V genes, and the cause of the others is not known. That table supplies the V and J calls and clone size; D and trimming were determined from the DNA. The sample table contains more than 1,000 clones; only one count was recorded for 55% to 80% of them. About 9.4% of the sample comes from the top ten.

This sample is drawn from a study of the immune and genomic landscape of osteosarcoma (TCRdb year 2020). Broadly, across the study: The overall cohort was composed of approximately 48 pediatric and adult patients with high-grade osteosarcoma, and a median age at diagnosis of roughly 25 years (range about 5-81) was recorded. The cohort was enriched for poor-risk disease, with roughly 73% showing unfavorable pathologic response to standard therapy and roughly 68% deceased. Each of a few patients provided a couple of samples from the same tumor site. The study aimed to explain the limited clinical activity of immune checkpoint inhibitors in osteosarcoma. Patients in the overall cohort were roughly 56% male, and approximately 80% presented with localized disease at diagnosis. Osteosarcoma specimens were profiled with whole genome, RNA and T-cell receptor sequencing plus immunohistochemistry and reverse phase protein arrays so that immunogenic potential could be defined. TCR sequencing results were integrated with transcriptome, protein array and immunostaining data to characterize the osteosarcoma immunogenomic landscape.

Post-treatment primary, local recurrence and metastasis tumors from poor-prognosis patients were used as specimens. From its cysteine to its phenylalanine, the CDR3 spans 14 amino acids. The retained sequence is limited to the CDR3, 42 bases, with the frame set at the first base. CDR1 is given as SGHRS and CDR2 as YFSETQ, both from the germline V gene. V is cut back by 3 bases and J by 3 bases, with 4 bases in the junction unmatched. General study outcomes and caveats: Clonality benchmarks were derived from external normal skin and healthy peripheral blood data rather than from matched normal tissue. TCR productive clonality was higher in the immune-hot C3 cluster than the cold C1 cluster but still low overall. Sample size was not determined by any statistical method, because osteosarcoma is rare and all possible samples were collected. About 5 cases had a single hyperexpanded clone dominating the repertoire, and all had fewer than 100 T-cell clonotypes. Overall, productive TCR clonality was low, with a mean of 0.09 and a maximum of 0.3, which suggests limited clonal expansion of T cells. Matched blood was collected from only a couple of patients, alongside the frozen tumor specimens.

This TCR came from a man aged 25-40 years with osteosarcoma. The age is the age at diagnosis. The sample taken for sequencing was primary tumor tissue from soft tissue. The cell subset or site tag for this specimen amounts to: resected primary osteosarcoma tumor. The rearrangement combines TRBV5-1 with TRBJ2-7; 9 bases in the middle match TRBD1. CDR3 reads: CASSYGGQGYEQYF. The DNA sequence reads TGCGCCAGCAGCTACGGGGGACAGGGCTACGAGCAGTACTTC.